This TCR beta chain was identified in a study of blood T cell repertoires in COVID-19. On the study more broadly: The study drew acute and convalescent COVID-19 samples from the United States, Italy and Spain. PBMCs, B-cell-depleted T cells, or T cells provided the cDNA or gDNA that made up the material.

Per the original data handling: Estimation of nucleated cell counts was performed using reference gene primer amplification. The data were produced by immunoSEQ multiplex PCR, yet TCRdb's version contains in-frame clones alone and is incomplete. That table gives V, J and clone size, and the DNA gave D and trimming. The sample records approximately 100,000 clones, 86% being singletons. Germline CDR1 is SGHDT and CDR2 is YYEEEE. This CDR3 is 14 amino acids long. Trimming cost V 3 bases and J 5 bases, with 12 bases left between them. This receptor was identified in a human donor in a cohort sampled during active COVID-19. The rearrangement joins TRBV5-6 to TRBJ1-5, with D perhaps TRBD1 (5 bases). Sequencing was carried out using peripheral blood. Here the CDR3 reads CASSWGQEDQPQHF. CDR3 nucleotides: TGTGCCAGCAGCTGGGGCCAAGAAGATCAGCCCCAGCATTTT.